Here is one TCR beta chain with its context. Assay: immunoSEQ multiplex PCR; the TCRdb copy retains only in-frame clones and omits some. The sample lists under 85,000 clones, over 75% occurring once. V dropped 1 base and J dropped 7 bases, with 9 bases sitting between them. Germline V lookup: CDR1 SGHRS, CDR2 YFSETQ. The CDR3 has 14 amino acids. This record belongs to a study of T cell responses to AZD1222 COVID-19 vaccine. This TCR was sampled from an adult who received the AZD1222 COVID-19 vaccine. The chain links TRBV5-1 to TRBJ1-6; tentatively, D is TRBD1 (6 bases). Sequencing was performed on peripheral blood, taken 28 days after the second AZD1222 dose. This CDR3 reads CASSLPQGNSPLHF. DNA of the CDR3: TGCGCCAGCAGCTTGCCGCAGGGGAATTCACCCCTCCACTTT.